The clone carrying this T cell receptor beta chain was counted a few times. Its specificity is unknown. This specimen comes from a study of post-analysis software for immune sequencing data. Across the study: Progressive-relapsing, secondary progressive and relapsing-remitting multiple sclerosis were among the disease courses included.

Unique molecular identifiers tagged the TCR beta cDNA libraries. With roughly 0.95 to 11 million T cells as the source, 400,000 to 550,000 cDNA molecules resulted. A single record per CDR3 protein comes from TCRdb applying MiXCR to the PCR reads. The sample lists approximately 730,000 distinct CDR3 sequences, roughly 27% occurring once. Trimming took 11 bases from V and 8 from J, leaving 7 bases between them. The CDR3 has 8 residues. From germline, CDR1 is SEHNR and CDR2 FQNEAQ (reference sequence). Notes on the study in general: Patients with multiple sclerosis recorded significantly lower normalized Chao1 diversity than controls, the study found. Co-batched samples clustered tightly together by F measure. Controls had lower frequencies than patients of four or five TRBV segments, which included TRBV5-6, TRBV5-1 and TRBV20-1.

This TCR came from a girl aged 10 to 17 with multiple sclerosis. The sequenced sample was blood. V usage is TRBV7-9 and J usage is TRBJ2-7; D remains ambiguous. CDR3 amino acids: CARWKQYF. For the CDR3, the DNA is TGTGCCCGTTGGAAGCAGTACTTC. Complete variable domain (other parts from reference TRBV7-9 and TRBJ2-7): DTGVSQNPRHKITKRGQNVTFRCDPISEHNRLYWYRQTLGQGPEFLTYFQNEAQLEKSRLLSDRFSAERPKGSFSTLEIQRTEQGDSAMYLCARWKQYFGPGTRLTVT.